The 3 T cell receptor beta chains listed next were all sequenced from one sample in a study of cytomegalovirus exposure and HLA in healthy donors. The primer mix had 60 Vbeta and 13 Jbeta primers. Assay: immunoSEQ multiplex PCR; the TCRdb copy retains only in-frame clones and omits some. The top ten clones hold about 0.22% of a sample with around 230,000 clones, about 85% of them seen once. The sample comprised PBMCs. The receptors were sampled from a girl aged 2 to 10 in good health and CMV-seronegative.

The rearrangement joins TRBV29-1 to TRBJ2-7; TRBD1 might be the D (5 bases). This CDR3 region has 10 residues. The V and J ends lost 6 bases and 6 bases respectively, with 9 bases between them. The V gene's germline CDR1 is SQVTM and CDR2 ANQGSEA. CDR3 in DNA: TGCAGCGTCCAGGGTGGCGAGCAGTACTTC. It yields the protein CSVQGGEQYF.

J is TRBJ2-3 and V is TRBV9; TRBD1 is a possible D gene (5 bases). V lost 3 bases to trimming and J lost 6 bases, with 14 bases between them. CDR3 length: 14 amino acids. Germline CDR1 SGDLS, CDR2 YYNGEE. As DNA, the CDR3 is TGTGCCAGCAGCGGACAGCGCAGGGCGGATACGCAGTATTTT. This encodes CASSGQRRADTQYF.

J is TRBJ1-1 and V is TRBV5-1; D remains ambiguous. V lost 1 base and J 1 base, leaving 11 bases between the germline ends. The CDR3 runs to 15 residues. Germline V lookup: CDR1 SGHRS, CDR2 YFSETQ. The CDR3 bases are TGCGCCAGCAGCTTGAAGCGGACCGAGAACACTGAAGCTTTCTTT. Encoded protein: CASSLKRTENTEAFF.